Below are 10 T cell receptor beta chains sequenced from a single sample in a study of read filtering for tumor transcriptome and immune sequencing. This library used roughly 400 ng RNA and molecular barcoded adaptors spanning alpha/delta and beta/gamma chains. MiXCR, run by TCRdb on the reads, gives a single entry per CDR3 protein. The sample lists fewer than 100,000 distinct CDR3 sequences; approximately 13% were seen once. Input material: a population of CD138-negative cells sorted from bone marrow. These receptors were taken from a donor aged 40 or over with multiple myeloma.

This clonotype was seen at least ten times. V is TRBV20-1 and J is TRBJ2-7, with 10 bases aligning to TRBD2. CDR1 is DFQATT and CDR2 is SNEGSKA in the germline V gene (reference sequence). The CDR3 is 16 residues long. V lost 0 bases, J lost 7 bases, and 12 bases stayed unmatched. In DNA, the CDR3 is TGCAGTGCTAGAGATCTCTTGCTAGCGGGAGTGGGTGAGCAGTACTTC. It codes for CSARDLLLAGVGEQYF.

The table lists this clonotype with many counts. The chain carries TRBV7-3 and TRBJ2-3; D is perhaps TRBD1 (5 bases). Germline lookup yields CDR1 SGHTA and CDR2 FQGTGA. Between the trimmed V and J ends, which lost 2 bases and 5 bases, there was a span of 5 bases. The length of the CDR3 is 12 residues. The CDR3 coding sequence is TGTGCCAGCAGCTTAGACAGAGATACGCAGTATTTT. It codes for CASSLDRDTQYF.

This clonotype was found many times. The V and J genes are TRBV10-2 and TRBJ1-4; 7 bases fit TRBD1. The CDR3 totals 15 residues. Trimming cost V 3 bases and J 7 bases; bases outside gene matches: 8. Germline CDR1 reads WSHSY; CDR2 reads SAAADI. Here the CDR3 reads CASSDKTGSSEKLFF. CDR3 DNA sequence: TGCGCCAGCAGTGACAAGACAGGGAGCAGTGAAAAACTGTTTTTT.

This sequence joins TRBV20-1 and TRBJ2-7; TRBD1 agrees at 9 bases. The CDR3 contains 15 residues. Germline CDR1 DFQATT, CDR2 SNEGSKA (reference sequence). Unmatched junction bases numbered 12, after V lost 5 bases and J lost 4 bases. CDR3 loop: CSAFSEGTGTYEQYF. In DNA form, the CDR3 reads TGCAGTGCTTTTTCAGAAGGGACAGGGACGTACGAGCAGTACTTC.

This clonotype has a count of ten or more. The gene calls are TRBV7-2 and TRBJ1-4; D call uncertain. Germline-derived CDR1 and CDR2 are SGHTA and FQGNSA. This CDR3 is 8 amino acids long. V dropped 9 bases and J dropped 8 bases, with 1 base sitting between them. CDR3 sequence reads: CAREKLFF. The CDR3 DNA reads as TGTGCCAGGGAAAAACTGTTTTTT.

A remark on this clonotype: A far larger clone is one base from this, pointing to a likely read error. The chain recombines TRBV3-2 with TRBJ2-1; TRBD2, the table's D call, lacks a check against the DNA. TRBV3-2 is listed as a pseudogene. The CDR3 contains 14 residues. The CDR3 spells CASSPGLAGNEQFF. The CDR3 nucleotides are TGTGCCAGCAGCCCGGGACTAGCGGGCAATGAGCAGTTCTTC.

This clonotype has ten or more counts. The V call is TRBV20-1, the J call TRBJ1-1, with D unresolved. The V end lost 0 bases, the J end lost 5 bases, and 13 bases lay between the germline ends. Per the germline V gene, CDR1 is DFQATT and CDR2 is SNEGSKA (reference sequence). This CDR3 is 14 amino acids long. CDR3 nucleotide sequence: TGCAGTGCTAGAGATCTGAGGGTGGGGACTGAAGCTTTCTTT. Amino acid sequence: CSARDLRVGTEAFF.

This clonotype was counted many times. The V gene is TRBV6-2 or TRBV6-3, the J gene TRBJ2-7; TRBD2 matches 10 bases. Germline CDR1 and CDR2: MNHEY and SVGEGT. The J segment lost 7 bases and the V segment lost 2 bases, leaving 14 bases of the junction unmatched. The CDR3 has 17 amino acids. The CDR3 sequence is CASSYGVLAGPTREQYF. In nucleotides, the CDR3 is TGTGCCAGCAGTTACGGCGTACTAGCGGGACCAACGCGGGAGCAGTACTTC.

Only a few counts were recorded for this clonotype. A much larger clone lies a single base off, so this may be a read error. This rearrangement joins TRBV5-1 to TRBJ1-1, with 7 bases identical to TRBD1. The CDR3 has 17 amino acids. From germline, CDR1 is SGHRS and CDR2 YFSETQ. CDR3 amino acids: CASSNTPTGVGNTGAFF. CDR3 in DNA: TGCGCCAGCAGCAACACCCCCACAGGGGTTGGGAACACTGGAGCTTTCTTT. Using reference TRBV5-1 and TRBJ1-1 for the parts outside the CDR3, the full variable domain is KAGVTQTPRYLIKTRGQQVTLSCSPISGHRSVSWYQQTPGQGLQFLFEYFSETQRNKGNFPGRFSGRQFSNSRSEMNVSTLELGDSALYLCASSNTPTGVGNTGAFFGQGTRLTVV.

This clonotype was detected ten times or more. The V and J genes are TRBV29-1 and TRBJ1-4; 10 nucleotides agree with TRBD1. With 5 bases clipped from V and 8 bases from J, the junction kept 8 bases outside the gene matches. The CDR3 is made up of 14 amino acids. CDR1 is SQVTM and CDR2 is ANQGSEA in the germline V gene. The CDR3 sequence is CSVLLRDRGEKLFF. The CDR3 DNA is TGCAGCGTTCTACTTCGGGACAGGGGAGAAAAACTGTTTTTT.